The rows below give T cell receptor beta chains drawn from one sample of a study of cytomegalovirus exposure and HLA in healthy donors. Profiled with immunoSEQ multiplex PCR; TCRdb holds only in-frame clones, not every one. Of under 200,000 clones in the sample, roughly 85% were seen once. The material sequenced was PBMCs. The receptors here all came from a woman aged 25-40 years in good health and CMV-seropositive. CDR3s include the opening cysteine and the closing phenylalanine or tryptophan. A D gene is named only where the DNA matches it firmly. Rows may omit the clone size; those that give it use once, few, many or a size class.

size | D | J | V | length | CDR3 | DNA
few | TRBD1 | TRBJ1-5 | TRBV10-1 | 16 | CASSTEGDRVIQPQHF | TGCGCCAGCAGTACCGAAGGGGACAGAGTCATACAGCCCCAGCATTTT
- | TRBD2 | TRBJ2-3 | TRBV5-5 | 20 | CASSFSGLAGEAWVTDTQYF | TGTGCCAGCAGCTTTTCGGGACTAGCGGGGGAGGCCTGGGTCACAGATACGCAGTATTTT
- | - | TRBJ1-2 | TRBV7-9 | 15 | CASSDTWLRNYGYTF | TGTGCCAGCAGCGATACCTGGCTGAGGAACTATGGCTACACCTTC
- | TRBD2 | TRBJ2-5 | TRBV7-8 | 15 | CASSSLAEYQETQYF | TGTGCCAGCAGCTCGCTAGCGGAATACCAAGAGACCCAGTACTTC
once | - | TRBJ2-3 | TRBV5-6 | 11 | CASSIRDTQYF | TGTGCCAGCAGTATCAGAGATACGCAGTATTTT
- | TRBD1 | TRBJ1-1 | TRBV30 | 14 | CAWSTGQGSGVGFF | TGTGCCTGGAGTACGGGACAGGGTTCTGGTGTAGGTTTCTTT
- | - | TRBJ2-5 | TRBV30 | 14 | CAWSPRLAIETQYF | TGTGCCTGGAGTCCGAGACTTGCGATAGAGACCCAGTACTTC
- | - | TRBJ2-5 | TRBV4-3 | 15 | CASSQTPGSRETQYF | TGCGCCAGCAGCCAGACCCCAGGGTCAAGAGAGACCCAGTACTTC
- | TRBD2 | TRBJ2-5 | TRBV7-9 | 17 | CASSSIAGESEGETQYF | TGTGCCAGCAGCTCGATAGCGGGAGAGTCGGAAGGAGAGACCCAGTACTTC
- | - | TRBJ2-1 | TRBV9 | 16 | CASSVGAEVSYNEQFF | TGTGCCAGCAGCGTAGGAGCGGAGGTCTCCTACAATGAGCAGTTCTTC
- | - | TRBJ1-1 | TRBV7-2 | 13 | CASSLIGSTEAFF | TGTGCCAGCAGCTTAATCGGGAGCACTGAAGCTTTCTTT
- | - | TRBJ2-7 | TRBV7-2 | 15 | CASSPGGGRVYEQYF | TGTGCCAGCAGCCCAGGAGGAGGGAGAGTCTACGAGCAGTACTTC
- | TRBD2 | TRBJ2-2 | TRBV9 | 16 | CASSVDLAGVTGELFF | TGTGCCAGCAGCGTAGATCTAGCGGGGGTAACCGGGGAGCTGTTTTTT
few | TRBD1 | TRBJ2-7 | TRBV5-5 | 14 | CASSRRQGIYEQYF | TGTGCCAGCAGCCGGCGACAGGGGATCTACGAGCAGTACTTC
- | TRBD2 | TRBJ2-7 | TRBV5-8 | 15 | CAWSRLAGGPYEQYF | TGTGCCTGGTCTAGACTAGCGGGAGGGCCGTACGAGCAGTACTTC
- | - | TRBJ2-7 | TRBV7-2 | 13 | CASSLYDSREQYF | TGTGCCAGCAGCTTGTACGACAGCAGAGAGCAGTACTTC
few | TRBD2 | TRBJ2-3 | TRBV5-1 | 15 | CASSLEPGGPNTQYF | TGCGCCAGCAGCTTGGAGCCGGGGGGGCCAAATACGCAGTATTTT
- | - | TRBJ2-7 | TRBV27 | 13 | CASSFRGSYEQYF | TGTGCCAGCAGTTTCAGGGGCTCCTACGAGCAGTACTTC
once | TRBD1 | TRBJ1-2 | TRBV10-3 | 15 | CATAGTGGVNYGYTF | TGTGCCACCGCCGGGACAGGGGGCGTTAACTATGGCTACACCTTC
- | - | TRBJ2-3 | TRBV19 | 15 | CASSPDSRSTDTQYF | TGTGCCAGTAGTCCCGACAGTAGGTCCACAGATACGCAGTATTTT
few | - | TRBJ2-2 | TRBV6-1 | 14 | CASRTGDSTGELFF | TGTGCCAGCAGGACGGGGGACAGCACCGGGGAGCTGTTTTTT
- | - | TRBJ1-2 | TRBV4-1 | 14 | CASSQASNLYGYTF | TGCGCCAGCAGCCAAGCCTCTAACCTCTATGGCTACACCTTC
- | - | TRBJ1-2 | TRBV15 | 17 | CATALGFSARAHYGYTF | TGTGCCACCGCACTAGGTTTTTCGGCGAGGGCCCACTATGGCTACACCTTC
few | TRBD1 | TRBJ1-1 | TRBV7-2 | 14 | CASSQTTGGTEAFF | TGTGCCAGCAGTCAAACTACAGGGGGCACTGAAGCTTTCTTT
once | TRBD1 | TRBJ2-5 | TRBV5-5 | 14 | CASSSGTGRETQYF | TGTGCCAGCAGCTCCGGGACAGGGCGGGAGACCCAGTACTTC
few | TRBD1 | TRBJ1-6 | TRBV5-8 | 17 | CASSLGQGTVRSSPLHF | TGTGCCAGCAGCTTGGGACAGGGAACGGTGAGGAGTTCACCCCTCCACTTT
- | TRBD1 | TRBJ2-5 | TRBV9 | 18 | CASSVSRQGVLIEETQYF | TGTGCCAGCAGCGTATCAAGGCAGGGGGTTCTCATAGAAGAGACCCAGTACTTC
- | TRBD1 | TRBJ2-7 | TRBV27 | 14 | CASSRDRGYYEQYF | TGTGCCAGCAGCCGGGACAGGGGTTATTACGAGCAGTACTTC
- | TRBD1 | TRBJ1-6 | TRBV13 | 16 | CASSLGPRDRNSPLHF | TGTGCCAGCAGCTTAGGCCCCCGGGACAGGAATTCACCCCTCCACTTT
- | TRBD1 | TRBJ2-7 | TRBV19 | 17 | CASSIMDRGAPVYEQYF | TGTGCCAGTAGTATAATGGACAGGGGCGCGCCGGTGTACGAGCAGTACTTC
- | - | TRBJ2-3 | TRBV10-1 | 13 | CASSPRDTDTQYF | TGCGCCAGCAGTCCCAGGGACACAGATACGCAGTATTTT
- | - | TRBJ2-2 | TRBV27 | 15 | CASIGGQGETGELFF | TGTGCCAGCATAGGAGGGCAGGGCGAGACCGGGGAGCTGTTTTTT
- | - | TRBJ1-2 | TRBV30 | 13 | CAWYRLRNYGYTF | TGTGCCTGGTATCGACTGCGAAACTATGGCTACACCTTC
- | TRBD2 | TRBJ2-7 | TRBV7-8 | 14 | CASSSSGGPYEQYF | TGTGCCAGCAGCAGCAGCGGGGGTCCCTACGAGCAGTACTTC
once | - | TRBJ2-4 | TRBV9 | 15 | CASSVSPAGKNIQYF | TGTGCCAGCAGCGTAAGTCCGGCGGGCAAAAACATTCAGTACTTC
- | - | TRBJ1-2 | TRBV27 | 13 | CASSLETGYGYTF | TGTGCCAGCAGTTTAGAGACAGGCTATGGCTACACCTTC
few | TRBD2 | TRBJ2-1 | TRBV9 | 14 | CASSVSGGNNEQFF | TGTGCCAGCAGCGTTAGCGGGGGTAACAATGAGCAGTTCTTC
- | - | TRBJ2-2 | TRBV11-3 | 16 | CASSLGTGHRGGELFF | TGTGCCAGCAGCTTGGGGACGGGCCACCGGGGGGGGGAGCTGTTTTTT
- | TRBD2 | TRBJ2-1 | TRBV10-3 | 16 | CAISESNAGGTGEQFF | TGCGCCATCAGTGAGTCGAATGCGGGGGGGACGGGTGAGCAGTTCTTC
- | - | TRBJ1-4 | TRBV5-1 | 13 | CASSLDRDGKLFF | TGCGCCAGCAGCTTGGACAGGGATGGAAAACTGTTTTTT
- | TRBD1 | TRBJ2-3 | TRBV7-2 | 15 | CASSWAQGVTDTQYF | TGTGCCAGCAGCTGGGCACAGGGGGTGACAGATACGCAGTATTTT
- | - | TRBJ2-5 | TRBV4-1 | 13 | CASSPSVLETQYF | TGCGCCAGCAGCCCCTCTGTATTAGAGACCCAGTACTTC
- | - | TRBJ2-5 | TRBV7-9 | 14 | CASSNTGSIETQYF | TGTGCCAGCAGCAATACAGGGTCAATAGAGACCCAGTACTTC
- | - | TRBJ2-1 | TRBV11-3 | 15 | CASSPGGPGPNEQFF | TGTGCCAGCAGCCCCGGGGGTCCGGGTCCTAATGAGCAGTTCTTC
- | TRBD2 | TRBJ2-7 | TRBV29-1 | 14 | CSTKREIRYDEQYF | TGCAGCACTAAGCGGGAGATTCGATACGACGAGCAGTACTTC
- | TRBD1 | TRBJ2-1 | TRBV13 | 15 | CASSLTGQGVHEQFF | TGTGCCAGCAGCTTGACGGGACAGGGAGTCCATGAGCAGTTCTTC
- | TRBD1 | TRBJ1-6 | TRBV11-2 | 15 | CASSLEGQGFTPLHF | TGTGCCAGCAGCTTAGAGGGACAGGGTTTCACCCCCCTCCACTTT
once | TRBD1 | TRBJ1-1 | TRBV5-4 | 16 | CASSLGQGARDTEAFF | TGTGCCAGCAGCTTGGGTCAGGGGGCTAGGGACACTGAAGCTTTCTTT
- | - | TRBJ2-1 | TRBV7-9 | 14 | CASSLSTGDNEQFF | TGTGCCAGCAGCCTCTCAACCGGGGACAATGAGCAGTTCTTC
- | - | TRBJ2-7 | TRBV29-1 | 11 | CSVRYQYEQYF | TGCAGCGTCCGTTACCAGTACGAGCAGTACTTC
- | - | TRBJ2-7 | TRBV6-5 | 14 | CASTKTEISYEQYF | TGTGCCAGCACCAAGACAGAGATCTCCTACGAGCAGTACTTC
- | - | TRBJ2-1 | TRBV4-1 | 14 | CASSPEGVYNEQFF | TGCGCCAGCAGCCCGGAGGGCGTCTACAATGAGCAGTTCTTC
once | TRBD2 | TRBJ2-7 | TRBV14 | 15 | CASSQVNRLAQEQYF | TGTGCCAGCAGCCAAGTTAATCGACTAGCGCAAGAGCAGTACTTC
- | TRBD2 | TRBJ2-2 | TRBV9 | 17 | CASSVDGSGDLTGELFF | TGTGCCAGCAGCGTGGATGGTAGCGGGGATTTGACCGGGGAGCTGTTTTTT
- | - | TRBJ2-5 | TRBV4-1 | 17 | CASSQDQGVDRQETQYF | TGCGCCAGCAGCCAAGATCAAGGTGTAGACAGACAAGAGACCCAGTACTTC
- | TRBD1 | TRBJ1-1 | TRBV5-1 | 13 | CASSPDRETEAFF | TGCGCCAGCAGCCCAGACAGGGAAACTGAAGCTTTCTTT
- | - | TRBJ1-1 | TRBV11-2 | 17 | CASSLDPGSTMNTEAFF | TGTGCCAGCAGCTTAGACCCGGGTTCTACCATGAACACTGAAGCTTTCTTT
- | - | TRBJ2-3 | TRBV7-9 | 14 | CASSLGKDLYTQYF | TGTGCCAGCAGCTTAGGCAAGGACTTGTATACGCAGTATTTT
- | - | TRBJ2-5 | TRBV6-5 | 14 | CASSYETGRETQYF | TGTGCCAGCAGTTACGAGACAGGAAGGGAGACCCAGTACTTC